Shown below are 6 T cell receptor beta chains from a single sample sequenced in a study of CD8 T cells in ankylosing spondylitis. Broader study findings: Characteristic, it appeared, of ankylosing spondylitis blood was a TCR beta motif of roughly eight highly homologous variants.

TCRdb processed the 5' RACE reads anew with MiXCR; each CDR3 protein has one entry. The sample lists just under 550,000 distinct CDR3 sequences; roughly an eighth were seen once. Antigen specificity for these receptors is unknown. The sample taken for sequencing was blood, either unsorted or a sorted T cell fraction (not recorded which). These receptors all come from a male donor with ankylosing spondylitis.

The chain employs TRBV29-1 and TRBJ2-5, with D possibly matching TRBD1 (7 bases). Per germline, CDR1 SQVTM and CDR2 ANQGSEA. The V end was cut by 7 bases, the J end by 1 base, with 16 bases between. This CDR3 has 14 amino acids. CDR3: CSDLTGDFQETQYF. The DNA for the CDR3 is TGCAGCGACCTTACAGGGGACTTCCAAGAGACCCAGTACTTC.

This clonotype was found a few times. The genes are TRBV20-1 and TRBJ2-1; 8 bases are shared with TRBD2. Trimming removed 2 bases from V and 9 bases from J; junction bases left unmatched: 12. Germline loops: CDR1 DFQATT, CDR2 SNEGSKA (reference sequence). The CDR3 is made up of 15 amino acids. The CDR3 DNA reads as TGCAGTGCTAGACACCCGGGGGGGTATGTCAGTGAGCAGTTCTTC. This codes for CSARHPGGYVSEQFF.

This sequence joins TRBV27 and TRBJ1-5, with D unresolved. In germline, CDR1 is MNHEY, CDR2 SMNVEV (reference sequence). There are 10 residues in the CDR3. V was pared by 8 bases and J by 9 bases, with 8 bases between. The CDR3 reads CASGFRPQHF. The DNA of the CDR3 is TGTGCCAGCGGATTCAGGCCCCAGCATTTT.

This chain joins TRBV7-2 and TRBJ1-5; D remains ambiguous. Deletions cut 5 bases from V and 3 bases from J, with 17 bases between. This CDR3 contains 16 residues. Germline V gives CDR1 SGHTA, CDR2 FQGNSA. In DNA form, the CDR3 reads TGTGCCAGCAGCCCCCAGGTCTCCCCGATCAATCAGCCCCAGCATTTT. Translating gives CASSPQVSPINQPQHF.

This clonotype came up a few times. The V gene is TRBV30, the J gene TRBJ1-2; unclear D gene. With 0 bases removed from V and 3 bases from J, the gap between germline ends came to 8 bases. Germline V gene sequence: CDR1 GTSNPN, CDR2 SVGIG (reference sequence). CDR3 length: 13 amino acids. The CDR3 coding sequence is TGTGCCTGGAGTGTCTCGGGGTACTATGGCTACACCTTC. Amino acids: CAWSVSGYYGYTF.

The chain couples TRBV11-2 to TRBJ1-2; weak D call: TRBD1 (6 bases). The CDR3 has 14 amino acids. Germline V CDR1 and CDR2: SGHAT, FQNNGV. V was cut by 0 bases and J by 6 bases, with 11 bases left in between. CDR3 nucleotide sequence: TGTGCCAGCAGCTTAGATCCAGGGACACATGGCTACACCTTC. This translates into CASSLDPGTHGYTF.